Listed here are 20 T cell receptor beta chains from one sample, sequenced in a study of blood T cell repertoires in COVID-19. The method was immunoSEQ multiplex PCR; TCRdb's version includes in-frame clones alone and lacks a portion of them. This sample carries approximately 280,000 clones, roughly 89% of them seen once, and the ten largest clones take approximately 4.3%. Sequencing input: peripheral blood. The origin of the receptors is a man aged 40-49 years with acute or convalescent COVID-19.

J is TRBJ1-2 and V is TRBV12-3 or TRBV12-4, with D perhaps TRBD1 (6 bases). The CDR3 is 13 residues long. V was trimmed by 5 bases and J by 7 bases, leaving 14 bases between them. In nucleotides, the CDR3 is TGTGCCAGCAGTCTAAGACAGGCCATTGGCTACACCTTC. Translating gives CASSLRQAIGYTF.

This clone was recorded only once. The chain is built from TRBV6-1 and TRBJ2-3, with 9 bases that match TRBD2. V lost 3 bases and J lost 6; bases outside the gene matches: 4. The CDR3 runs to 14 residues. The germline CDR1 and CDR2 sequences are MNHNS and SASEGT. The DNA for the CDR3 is TGTGCCAGCAGTGATTACCTAGCGGGGGATACGCAGTATTTT. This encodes CASSDYLAGDTQYF.

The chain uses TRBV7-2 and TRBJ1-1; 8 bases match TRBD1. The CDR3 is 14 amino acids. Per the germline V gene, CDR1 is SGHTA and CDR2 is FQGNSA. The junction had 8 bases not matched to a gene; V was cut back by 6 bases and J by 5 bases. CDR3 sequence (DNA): TGTGCCAGCAGTCCTACGGACAGGGTAACTGAAGCTTTCTTT. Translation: CASSPTDRVTEAFF.

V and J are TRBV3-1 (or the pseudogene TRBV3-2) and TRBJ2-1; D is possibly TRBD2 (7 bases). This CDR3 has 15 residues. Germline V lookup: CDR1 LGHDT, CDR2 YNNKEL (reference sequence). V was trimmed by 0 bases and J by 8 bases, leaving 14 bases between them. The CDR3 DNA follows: TGTGCCAGCAGCCAAGATGGGAGGGGGACGTATGAGCAGTTCTTC. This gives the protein CASSQDGRGTYEQFF.

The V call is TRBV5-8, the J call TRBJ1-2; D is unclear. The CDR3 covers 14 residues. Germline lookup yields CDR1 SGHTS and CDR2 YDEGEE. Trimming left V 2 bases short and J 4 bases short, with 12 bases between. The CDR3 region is CASSFHRYSYGYTF. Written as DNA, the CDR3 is TGTGCCAGCAGCTTTCACAGATATAGCTATGGCTACACCTTC.

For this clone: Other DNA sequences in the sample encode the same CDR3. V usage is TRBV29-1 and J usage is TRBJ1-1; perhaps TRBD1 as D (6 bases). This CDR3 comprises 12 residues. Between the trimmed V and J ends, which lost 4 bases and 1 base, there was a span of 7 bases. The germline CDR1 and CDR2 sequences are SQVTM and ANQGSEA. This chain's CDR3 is CSVVGGNTEAFF. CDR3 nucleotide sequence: TGCAGCGTTGTAGGGGGGAACACTGAAGCTTTCTTT.

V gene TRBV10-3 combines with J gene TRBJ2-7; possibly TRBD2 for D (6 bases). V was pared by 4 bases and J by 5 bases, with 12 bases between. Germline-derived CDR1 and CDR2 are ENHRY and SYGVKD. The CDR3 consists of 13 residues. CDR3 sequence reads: CAISVGGSDEQYF. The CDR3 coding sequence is TGTGCCATCAGTGTTGGGGGGTCCGACGAGCAGTACTTC.

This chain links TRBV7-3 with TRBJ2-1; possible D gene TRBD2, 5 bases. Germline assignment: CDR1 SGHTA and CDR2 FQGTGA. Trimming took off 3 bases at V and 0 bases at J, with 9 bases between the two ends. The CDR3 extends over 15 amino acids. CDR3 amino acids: CASSLLGGSYNEQFF. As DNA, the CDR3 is TGTGCCAGCAGCTTGCTCGGAGGCTCCTACAATGAGCAGTTCTTC.

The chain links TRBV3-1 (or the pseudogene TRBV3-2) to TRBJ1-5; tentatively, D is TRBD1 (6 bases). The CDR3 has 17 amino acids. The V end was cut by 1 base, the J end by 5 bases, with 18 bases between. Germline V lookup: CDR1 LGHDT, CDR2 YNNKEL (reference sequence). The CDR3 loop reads CASSQGLVQGSHQPQHF. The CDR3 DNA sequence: TGTGCCAGCAGCCAAGGTTTAGTACAGGGATCCCATCAGCCCCAGCATTTT.

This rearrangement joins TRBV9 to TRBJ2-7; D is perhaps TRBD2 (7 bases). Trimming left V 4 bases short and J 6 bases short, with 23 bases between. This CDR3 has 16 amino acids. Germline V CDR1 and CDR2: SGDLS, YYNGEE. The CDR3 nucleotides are TGTGCCAGCAGCCCTGGGGGGGGCTTGGGGCTACTCGAGCAGTACTTC. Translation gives CASSPGGGLGLLEQYF.

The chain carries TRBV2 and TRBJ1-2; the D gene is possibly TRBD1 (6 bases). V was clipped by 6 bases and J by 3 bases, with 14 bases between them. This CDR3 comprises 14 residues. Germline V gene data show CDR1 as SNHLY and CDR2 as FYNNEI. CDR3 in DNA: TGTGCCAGCAGCCCTGGGGGCGAGTACTATGGCTACACCTTC. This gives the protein CASSPGGEYYGYTF.

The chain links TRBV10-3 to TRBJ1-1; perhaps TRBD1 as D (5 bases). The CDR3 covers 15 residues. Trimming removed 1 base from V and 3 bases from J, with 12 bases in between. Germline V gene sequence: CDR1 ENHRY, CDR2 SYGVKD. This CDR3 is CAISEFFGGDTEAFF. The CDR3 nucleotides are TGTGCCATCAGTGAGTTTTTTGGAGGGGACACTGAAGCTTTCTTT.

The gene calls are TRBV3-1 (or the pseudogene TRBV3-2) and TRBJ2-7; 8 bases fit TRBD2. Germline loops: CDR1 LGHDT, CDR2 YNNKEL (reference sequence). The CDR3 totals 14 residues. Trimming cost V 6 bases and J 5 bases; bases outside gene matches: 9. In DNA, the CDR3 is TGTGCCAGCAGACTTGCGGGGGGACGAGACGAGCAGTACTTC. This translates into CASRLAGGRDEQYF.

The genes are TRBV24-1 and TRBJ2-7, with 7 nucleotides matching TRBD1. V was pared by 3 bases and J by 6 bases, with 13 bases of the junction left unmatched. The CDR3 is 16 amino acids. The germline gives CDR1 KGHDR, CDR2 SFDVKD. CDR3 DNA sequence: TGTGCCACCAGTGATCGCCATTCGACAGGGAAAAGCGAGCAGTACTTC. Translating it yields CATSDRHSTGKSEQYF.

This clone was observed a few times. This CDR3 is CASSLMAQAPYEAFF. In DNA form, the CDR3 reads TGTGCCAGCAGCTTAATGGCGCAGGCTCCCTATGAAGCTTTCTTT. The chain carries TRBV7-3 and TRBJ1-1; D is uncertain. Trimming took off 1 base at V and 7 bases at J, with 16 bases between the two ends. CDR1 is SGHTA and CDR2 is FQGTGA in the germline V gene. This CDR3 is 15 amino acids long.

The CDR3 reads CASSQGERGKAFF. The CDR3 region has the DNA TGTGCCAGCAGCCAAGGAGAGCGAGGAAAGGCTTTCTTT. J is TRBJ1-1 and V is TRBV3-1 (or the pseudogene TRBV3-2); D unresolved. The CDR3 runs 13 residues. The germline V gene encodes CDR1 LGHDT and CDR2 YNNKEL (reference sequence). Trimming took off 1 base at V and 11 bases at J, with 14 bases between the two ends.

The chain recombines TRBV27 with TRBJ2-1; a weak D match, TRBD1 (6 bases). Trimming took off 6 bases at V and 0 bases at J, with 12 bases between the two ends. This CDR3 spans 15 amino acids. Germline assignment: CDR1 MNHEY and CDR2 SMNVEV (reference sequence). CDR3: CASSWTDVSYNEQFF. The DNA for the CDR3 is TGTGCCAGCAGCTGGACAGACGTCTCCTACAATGAGCAGTTCTTC.

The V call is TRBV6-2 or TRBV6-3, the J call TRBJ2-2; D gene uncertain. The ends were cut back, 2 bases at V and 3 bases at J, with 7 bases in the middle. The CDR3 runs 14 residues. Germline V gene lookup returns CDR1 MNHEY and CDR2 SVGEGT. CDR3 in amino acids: CASSYLTDTGELFF. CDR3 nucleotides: TGTGCCAGCAGTTACCTAACAGACACCGGGGAGCTGTTTTTT.

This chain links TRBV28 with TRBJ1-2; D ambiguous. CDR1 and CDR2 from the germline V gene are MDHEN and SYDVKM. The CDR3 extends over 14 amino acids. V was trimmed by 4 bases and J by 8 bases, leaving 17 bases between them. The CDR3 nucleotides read TGTGCCAGCAGTTCCCAAGATCGGGTTGGCGGCTACACCTTC. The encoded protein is CASSSQDRVGGYTF.

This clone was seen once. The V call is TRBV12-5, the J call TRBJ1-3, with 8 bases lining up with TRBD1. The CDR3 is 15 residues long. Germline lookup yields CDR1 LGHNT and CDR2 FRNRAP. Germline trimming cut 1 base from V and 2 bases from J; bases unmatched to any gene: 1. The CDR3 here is CASGLGTGTGNTIYF. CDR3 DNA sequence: TGTGCTAGTGGTTTGGGGACAGGGACTGGAAACACCATATATTTT.